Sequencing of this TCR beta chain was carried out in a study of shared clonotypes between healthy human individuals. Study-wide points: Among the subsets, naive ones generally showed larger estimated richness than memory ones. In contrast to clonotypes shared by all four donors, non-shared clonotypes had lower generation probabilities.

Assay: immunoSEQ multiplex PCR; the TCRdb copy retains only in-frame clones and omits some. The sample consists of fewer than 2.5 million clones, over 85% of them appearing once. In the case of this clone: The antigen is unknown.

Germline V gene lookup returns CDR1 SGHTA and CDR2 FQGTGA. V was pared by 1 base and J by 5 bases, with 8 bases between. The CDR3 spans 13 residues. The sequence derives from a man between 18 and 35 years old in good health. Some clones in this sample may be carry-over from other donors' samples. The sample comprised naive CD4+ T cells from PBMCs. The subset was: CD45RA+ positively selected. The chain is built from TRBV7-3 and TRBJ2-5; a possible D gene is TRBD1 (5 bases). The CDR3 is CASSLIQAETQYF. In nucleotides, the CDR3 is TGTGCCAGCAGCTTAATACAGGCGGAGACCCAGTACTTC.